This T cell receptor (beta chain) was retrieved from a study of tumor-infiltrating lymphocytes in glioblastoma multiforme. Study-wide points: Detected clone frequencies may not reflect cell counts, being RNA-based.

Note on this clonotype: The antigen is undetermined.

Multiple V-beta primers and a C-beta primer amplified TCRB from RNA. TCRB-specific cDNA synthesis used 0.5 to 0.65 ug of total RNA. These TCRB libraries lack any described unique molecular identifiers. TCRdb independently ran MiXCR on the multiplex PCR reads; one entry per CDR3 protein. The table includes 7,000 to 9,500 distinct CDR3 sequences, 74% detected once. CDR1 is SGHNT, CDR2 YYREEE, per germline (reference sequence). V was clipped by 0 bases and J by 3 bases; unmatched bases: 3. CDR3 length: 15 amino acids. Sequenced: brain tumor tissue. The sequence was collected from a male donor with glioblastoma. This chain links TRBV5-4 with TRBJ1-5, with 7 bases matching TRBD1. The CDR3 DNA follows: TGTGCCAGCAGCTTGGGTGGACAGGCCAATCAGCCCCAGCATTTT. Translating gives CASSLGGQANQPQHF. The whole variable domain, remainder taken from reference TRBV5-4 and TRBJ1-5, is ETGVTQSPTHLIKTRGQQVTLRCSSQSGHNTVSWYQQALGQGPQFIFQYYREEENGRGNFPPRFSGLQFPNYSSELNVNALELDDSALYLCASSLGGQANQPQHFGDGTRLSIL.